A selection of T cell receptor beta chains follows, all from one sample in a study of blood T cell repertoires in COVID-19. Assay used: immunoSEQ multiplex PCR; TCRdb lists only in-frame clones, some missing. The sample lists about 250,000 clones, more than 75% occurring once. Sequencing input: peripheral blood. These receptors originate from a woman aged 60-70 years who had recovered from COVID-19. The CDR3 runs from the conserved cysteine through the conserved F or W. Each record gives: clone size, V gene, D gene, J gene, CDR3 DNA, CDR3 protein. The D gene is left open where the match is weak. The size of a clone is reported for some rows only, either as once, few or many, or as a class for expanded clones.

clone_size: NA
v_call: TRBV6-1
d_call: NA
j_call: TRBJ2-5
cdr3_nt: TGTGCCAGCAGTGAAGGTAGAGGGGGTGAAGAGACCCAGTACTTC
cdr3_aa: CASSEGRGGEETQYF

clone_size: NA
v_call: TRBV19
d_call: NA
j_call: TRBJ1-1
cdr3_nt: TGTGCCAGTAGTATCCAGCAGGGCTATGAAGCTTTCTTT
cdr3_aa: CASSIQQGYEAFF

clone_size: NA
v_call: TRBV3-1/TRBV3-2
d_call: NA
j_call: TRBJ1-4
cdr3_nt: TGTGCCAGCAGCCAAATTGGCGGCATAGGTGAAAAACTGTTTTTT
cdr3_aa: CASSQIGGIGEKLFF

clone_size: few
v_call: TRBV27
d_call: TRBD1
j_call: TRBJ1-2
cdr3_nt: TGTGCCAGCAGCCCGGGAGGGGGCGCATTTGTAGGCTACACCTTC
cdr3_aa: CASSPGGGAFVGYTF

clone_size: NA
v_call: TRBV6-4
d_call: NA
j_call: TRBJ1-3
cdr3_nt: TGTGCCAGCAGTGGCCCCTACTTGGTCGCACTGGGGAGTGGAAACACCATATATTTT
cdr3_aa: CASSGPYLVALGSGNTIYF

clone_size: NA
v_call: TRBV2
d_call: TRBD2
j_call: TRBJ2-1
cdr3_nt: TGTGCCAGCAGTTCCCAACGGACTAGCGGGGGTGCATATGAGCAGTTCTTC
cdr3_aa: CASSSQRTSGGAYEQFF

clone_size: few
v_call: TRBV21-1
d_call: NA
j_call: TRBJ1-5
cdr3_nt: TGTGCCAGCAGCAAACTGGCAAATATTTTGGTCGGGAATCAGCCCCAGCATTTT
cdr3_aa: CASSKLANILVGNQPQHF

clone_size: NA
v_call: TRBV19
d_call: TRBD1
j_call: TRBJ1-1
cdr3_nt: TGTGCCACCGAGGGACAGGGGAACACTGAAGCTTTCTTT
cdr3_aa: CATEGQGNTEAFF

clone_size: NA
v_call: TRBV7-2
d_call: NA
j_call: TRBJ1-5
cdr3_nt: TGTGCCAGCACGGGGGGCAATCAGCCCCAGCATTTT
cdr3_aa: CASTGGNQPQHF

clone_size: NA
v_call: TRBV10-1
d_call: TRBD2
j_call: TRBJ2-3
cdr3_nt: TGCGCCAGCAGTGATCGACCCCGGTTGCTTGCGGGGGGGGTCACAGATACGCAGTATTTT
cdr3_aa: CASSDRPRLLAGGVTDTQYF

clone_size: NA
v_call: TRBV5-1
d_call: NA
j_call: TRBJ1-1
cdr3_nt: TGCGCCAGCAGCTTGCAGGGTCCGGAAAGCACTGAAGCTTTCTTT
cdr3_aa: CASSLQGPESTEAFF

clone_size: NA
v_call: TRBV11-1
d_call: TRBD2
j_call: TRBJ2-5
cdr3_nt: TGTGCCAGCTCACCCCGGGGGGGTCGGAAGACCCAGTACTTC
cdr3_aa: CASSPRGGRKTQYF

clone_size: NA
v_call: TRBV5-6
d_call: NA
j_call: TRBJ1-2
cdr3_nt: TGTGCCAGCAGCTTGTTGGGGTCGAGGGTACAGTATGGCTACACCTTC
cdr3_aa: CASSLLGSRVQYGYTF

clone_size: few
v_call: TRBV12-3/TRBV12-4
d_call: TRBD1
j_call: TRBJ2-7
cdr3_nt: TGTGCCAGCAGTAGACGACAGGGCTCCGAGCAGTACTTC
cdr3_aa: CASSRRQGSEQYF

clone_size: once
v_call: TRBV6-5
d_call: NA
j_call: TRBJ1-2
cdr3_nt: TGTGCCAGCAGAACGACAGGCTATGGCTACACCTTC
cdr3_aa: CASRTTGYGYTF

clone_size: few
v_call: TRBV5-1
d_call: NA
j_call: TRBJ2-7
cdr3_nt: TGCGCCAGCAGCTTGGCCCCAGGGATCGACGAGCAGTACTTC
cdr3_aa: CASSLAPGIDEQYF

clone_size: NA
v_call: TRBV24-1
d_call: TRBD1
j_call: TRBJ1-5
cdr3_nt: TGTGCCACCAGACCGGGACAGGGGAATGGTTATCAGCCCCAGCATTTT
cdr3_aa: CATRPGQGNGYQPQHF

clone_size: NA
v_call: TRBV4-1
d_call: NA
j_call: TRBJ2-3
cdr3_nt: TGCGCCAGCAGCTACGGGGGTCCCAGAGATACGCAGTATTTT
cdr3_aa: CASSYGGPRDTQYF

clone_size: NA
v_call: TRBV9
d_call: NA
j_call: TRBJ1-1
cdr3_nt: TGTGCCAGCAGCGTAGGGGACATTAAGAACACTGAAGCTTTCTTT
cdr3_aa: CASSVGDIKNTEAFF

clone_size: NA
v_call: TRBV7-2
d_call: TRBD2
j_call: TRBJ2-3
cdr3_nt: TGTGCCAGCAGCCCGGGACTAGCCACAGATACGCAGTATTTT
cdr3_aa: CASSPGLATDTQYF

clone_size: NA
v_call: TRBV7-6
d_call: TRBD2
j_call: TRBJ2-7
cdr3_nt: TGTGCCAGCAGCTTAGACCGGGGGGGCATGTACGAGCAGTACTTC
cdr3_aa: CASSLDRGGMYEQYF

clone_size: NA
v_call: TRBV7-9
d_call: TRBD2
j_call: TRBJ2-7
cdr3_nt: TGTGCCAGCAGTTCTCGGGGGGGCCAGAGCGAGCAGTACTTC
cdr3_aa: CASSSRGGQSEQYF

clone_size: NA
v_call: TRBV6-1
d_call: NA
j_call: TRBJ2-6
cdr3_nt: TGTGCCAGCAGTGAACAGGGTAGGTCAGCTGGGGCCAACGTCCTGACTTTC
cdr3_aa: CASSEQGRSAGANVLTF

clone_size: NA
v_call: TRBV5-1
d_call: NA
j_call: TRBJ1-1
cdr3_nt: TGCGCCAGCAGCTTGGTCGGGGAGAGGACTGAAGCTTTCTTT
cdr3_aa: CASSLVGERTEAFF

clone_size: few
v_call: TRBV27
d_call: TRBD1
j_call: TRBJ1-4
cdr3_nt: TGTGCCAGCAGCTGGGGACAGCTCAAATCAACTAATGAAAAACTGTTTTTT
cdr3_aa: CASSWGQLKSTNEKLFF

clone_size: NA
v_call: TRBV9
d_call: TRBD1
j_call: TRBJ1-3
cdr3_nt: TGTGCCAGCAGCCCCGGACAGGGTACCGGAAACACCATATATTTT
cdr3_aa: CASSPGQGTGNTIYF

clone_size: NA
v_call: TRBV2
d_call: NA
j_call: TRBJ2-4
cdr3_nt: TGTGCCACCCAGACACAAAACATTCAGTACTTC
cdr3_aa: CATQTQNIQYF

clone_size: NA
v_call: TRBV29-1
d_call: NA
j_call: TRBJ2-5
cdr3_nt: TGCAGCGTCTTCGGTCACCTTACAGGCCAAGAGACCCAGTACTTC
cdr3_aa: CSVFGHLTGQETQYF

clone_size: NA
v_call: TRBV4-2
d_call: NA
j_call: TRBJ2-7
cdr3_nt: TGTGCCAGCAGCCAAGATCGGCAGGGTGGCTACGAGCAGTACTTC
cdr3_aa: CASSQDRQGGYEQYF

clone_size: NA
v_call: TRBV7-9
d_call: NA
j_call: TRBJ2-1
cdr3_nt: TGTGCCAGCAGCTTAGTCCCCCAGGGCCACAATGAGCAGTTCTTC
cdr3_aa: CASSLVPQGHNEQFF

clone_size: once
v_call: TRBV28
d_call: NA
j_call: TRBJ2-3
cdr3_nt: TGTGCCAGCTACCGCAGAAGCACAGATACGCAGTATTTT
cdr3_aa: CASYRRSTDTQYF

clone_size: NA
v_call: TRBV19
d_call: TRBD1
j_call: TRBJ1-5
cdr3_nt: TGTGCCAGTAGTATCGGGACAGATTATAGCAATCAGCCCCAGCATTTT
cdr3_aa: CASSIGTDYSNQPQHF

clone_size: NA
v_call: TRBV5-1
d_call: NA
j_call: TRBJ1-3
cdr3_nt: TGCGCCAGCAGCACCCAGACTGGAAACACCATATATTTT
cdr3_aa: CASSTQTGNTIYF

clone_size: NA
v_call: TRBV15
d_call: NA
j_call: TRBJ1-5
cdr3_nt: TGTGCCACCAAACGGGGGGTGGGACAGCCCCAGCATTTT
cdr3_aa: CATKRGVGQPQHF

clone_size: NA
v_call: TRBV5-6
d_call: NA
j_call: TRBJ2-7
cdr3_nt: TGTGCCAGCAGCCTACCCCCTTACGAGCAGTACTTC
cdr3_aa: CASSLPPYEQYF

clone_size: NA
v_call: TRBV7-2
d_call: NA
j_call: TRBJ1-1
cdr3_nt: TGTGCCAGCAGCTTATATAGCGTCGGACGGTTGAACACTGAAGCTTTCTTT
cdr3_aa: CASSLYSVGRLNTEAFF

clone_size: NA
v_call: TRBV12-5
d_call: NA
j_call: TRBJ2-7
cdr3_nt: TGTGCTAGTGGTCCACCTCCTCTTCCGGGGCACAGGGACCACGAGCAGTACTTC
cdr3_aa: CASGPPPLPGHRDHEQYF

clone_size: few
v_call: TRBV4-2
d_call: NA
j_call: TRBJ1-2
cdr3_nt: TGTGCCAGCAGCCAAGTGGAGGCGACGGCCGGGGGCTACACCTTC
cdr3_aa: CASSQVEATAGGYTF

clone_size: NA
v_call: TRBV9
d_call: NA
j_call: TRBJ2-3
cdr3_nt: TGTGCCAGCACCTTAGGAGGGGGCCACACAGATACGCAGTATTTT
cdr3_aa: CASTLGGGHTDTQYF

clone_size: NA
v_call: TRBV6-2/TRBV6-3
d_call: NA
j_call: TRBJ1-3
cdr3_nt: TGTGCCAGCAGTTACCCCGGGACACTCGTCTCTGGAAACACCATATATTTT
cdr3_aa: CASSYPGTLVSGNTIYF

clone_size: few
v_call: TRBV11-3
d_call: NA
j_call: TRBJ1-1
cdr3_nt: TGTGCCAGCAGCTTCATCCCGGGGACTGAAGCTTTCTTT
cdr3_aa: CASSFIPGTEAFF

clone_size: NA
v_call: TRBV7-3
d_call: NA
j_call: TRBJ1-1
cdr3_nt: TGTGCCAGCAGCTTAGGGGGCGGGGGCACTGAAGCTTTCTTT
cdr3_aa: CASSLGGGGTEAFF

clone_size: many
v_call: TRBV6-5
d_call: NA
j_call: TRBJ1-5
cdr3_nt: TGTGCCAGCAGCTTACTCTCGAGCAATCAGCCCCAGCATTTT
cdr3_aa: CASSLLSSNQPQHF

clone_size: NA
v_call: TRBV5-4
d_call: NA
j_call: TRBJ1-3
cdr3_nt: TGTGCCAGCAGCTTGCCGGGTCAGAGAGGAAACACCATATATTTT
cdr3_aa: CASSLPGQRGNTIYF

clone_size: once
v_call: TRBV4-1
d_call: TRBD1
j_call: TRBJ1-4
cdr3_nt: TGCGCCAGCAGCCAACAGACAGGGGGCGGCGAAAAACTGTTTTTT
cdr3_aa: CASSQQTGGGEKLFF

clone_size: NA
v_call: TRBV7-2
d_call: TRBD1
j_call: TRBJ1-6
cdr3_nt: TGTGCCAGCAGCTCAAAGGACAGGGTTCCTGATTCACCCCTCCACTTT
cdr3_aa: CASSSKDRVPDSPLHF

clone_size: NA
v_call: TRBV10-3
d_call: TRBD2
j_call: TRBJ2-3
cdr3_nt: TGTGCCATCAGCCTAGCGGGGGAGAGCACAGATACGCAGTATTTT
cdr3_aa: CAISLAGESTDTQYF

clone_size: NA
v_call: TRBV29-1
d_call: NA
j_call: TRBJ1-1
cdr3_nt: TGCAGCGTGGCCGGGAACCTCATCGTTGAAGCTTTCTTT
cdr3_aa: CSVAGNLIVEAFF

clone_size: NA
v_call: TRBV5-1
d_call: TRBD2
j_call: TRBJ2-1
cdr3_nt: TGCGCCAGCAGCTTTCTAGCGGGGTCTCGGGAGCAGTTCTTC
cdr3_aa: CASSFLAGSREQFF

clone_size: NA
v_call: TRBV21-1
d_call: NA
j_call: TRBJ2-2
cdr3_nt: TGTGCCAGCAGCATGGGGGCCCTCGTACAGGGGGCGCGTTTCACCGGGGAGCTGTTTTTT
cdr3_aa: CASSMGALVQGARFTGELFF

clone_size: once
v_call: TRBV7-3
d_call: NA
j_call: TRBJ1-3
cdr3_nt: TGTGCCAGCAGCTTAACACAGGGAAACACCATATATTTT
cdr3_aa: CASSLTQGNTIYF

clone_size: NA
v_call: TRBV19
d_call: NA
j_call: TRBJ1-4
cdr3_nt: TGTGCCAGCTCCGGCGACGGGGGGCAAGGGGAAAAACTGTTTTTT
cdr3_aa: CASSGDGGQGEKLFF

clone_size: NA
v_call: TRBV18
d_call: TRBD2
j_call: TRBJ2-5
cdr3_nt: TGTGCCAGCTCACCAGATATGGCTAGCGGGCCCATAGACTTC
cdr3_aa: CASSPDMASGPIDF

clone_size: NA
v_call: TRBV6-4
d_call: NA
j_call: TRBJ1-2
cdr3_nt: TGTGCCAGCGCGTTGACAGCCAGCGCGATAAGGGGCTACACCTTC
cdr3_aa: CASALTASAIRGYTF

clone_size: NA
v_call: TRBV6-5
d_call: NA
j_call: TRBJ1-4
cdr3_nt: TGTGCCAGCAGTTCCCCGGAGCCTGAAAAACTGTTTTTT
cdr3_aa: CASSSPEPEKLFF

clone_size: NA
v_call: TRBV11-2
d_call: TRBD2
j_call: TRBJ2-3
cdr3_nt: TGTGCCAGCAGCTTAGTGGGGACTAGCGCCGATACGCAGTATTTT
cdr3_aa: CASSLVGTSADTQYF

clone_size: NA
v_call: TRBV6-5
d_call: TRBD1
j_call: TRBJ2-7
cdr3_nt: TGTGCCAGCAGCCGACAGGGGGTATCTCCCTACGAGCAGTACTTC
cdr3_aa: CASSRQGVSPYEQYF

clone_size: NA
v_call: TRBV29-1
d_call: NA
j_call: TRBJ1-1
cdr3_nt: TGCAGCGTTGGAGGGGGTGGAACTGAAGCTTTCTTT
cdr3_aa: CSVGGGGTEAFF

clone_size: NA
v_call: TRBV19
d_call: NA
j_call: TRBJ2-2
cdr3_nt: TGTGCCAGTAGTATCACAGGGACGAACACCGGGGAGCTGTTTTTT
cdr3_aa: CASSITGTNTGELFF